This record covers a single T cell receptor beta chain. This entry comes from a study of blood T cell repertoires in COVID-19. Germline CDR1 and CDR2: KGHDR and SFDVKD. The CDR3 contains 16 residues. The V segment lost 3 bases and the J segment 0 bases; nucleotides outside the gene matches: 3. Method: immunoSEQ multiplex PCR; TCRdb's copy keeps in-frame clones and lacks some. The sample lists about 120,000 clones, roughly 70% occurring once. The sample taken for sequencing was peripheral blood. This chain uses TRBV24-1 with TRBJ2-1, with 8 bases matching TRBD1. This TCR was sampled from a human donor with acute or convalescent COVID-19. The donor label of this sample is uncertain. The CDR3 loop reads CATSDTGQGSYNEQFF. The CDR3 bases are TGTGCCACCAGTGATACTGGACAGGGCTCCTACAATGAGCAGTTCTTC.